This record covers a single T cell receptor beta chain. This clone was counted between two and nine times. Its target antigen remains unknown. Base qualities are not at hand, and no much larger clone is one base apart. For sequencing of the TCRbeta CDR3 region, genomic DNA was extracted from the sorted cells. The immunoSEQ Assay was used to sequence the TCRbeta CDR3 regions. Here the immuneACCESS table is served through TCRdb, limited to in-frame sequences with V and J called. Missing clones are a known gap in these copies; in checked studies unresolved V genes cover under half, and the rest lacks a known reason. Present in this sample are 8,000 to 10,000 clones, 66% of which were seen just once. Around 26% of the sample lies in the top ten. These data are taken from a study of OX40 agonist ivuxolimab in advanced cancers. In terms of the full investigation: Ivuxolimab, which targeted the costimulatory receptor OX40 (CD134), was an agonistic, fully human IgG2 monoclonal antibody. Three dose-escalation patients achieved partial responses, one with hepatocellular carcinoma and two with cutaneous melanoma. Peripheral TCRbeta sequencing aimed to test whether ivuxolimab altered TCR sequence diversity and caused clonal T-cell expansion. In the dose-escalation cohort, 82.7% of patients were male, and the mean age was approximately 64 years, with a range of roughly 23 to 85. Intravenous ivuxolimab was administered to patients every 2 weeks at six dose levels: 0.01, 0.1, 0.3, 1.5, 3 and 10 mg/kg. Of the roughly 51 patients in dose escalation, 19 had hepatocellular carcinoma, approximately 15 had melanoma, 9 had renal cell carcinoma and 9 had head and neck cancer. Prior anti-PD-1, anti-PD-L1 or anti-CTLA-4 therapy was permitted, and checkpoint inhibitors had been received by 30% to 40% of dose-escalation patients. The paper covers the monotherapy dose-escalation part of the phase I ivuxolimab trial, which included N ≈ 57 patients.

CDR1 and CDR2 (LGHNA, YSLEER) derive from the germline V gene. From the cysteine up to the phenylalanine, the CDR3 has a length of 15 residues. Only the CDR3 region is kept as DNA, spanning 45 bases read in frame from base 1. V is shortened by 4 bases, J by 4 bases, and the region joining them spans 15 bases. The trial excluded patients who had a history of autoimmune disease or who were on systemic immunosuppression. Peripheral blood for TCR sequencing was collected from all dose cohorts at baseline, on cycle 4 day 1, and on cycle 7 day 1. Samples came from an open-label, multicenter, first-in-human phase I dose-escalation trial of ivuxolimab. Adults with locally advanced or metastatic head and neck squamous cell, hepatocellular, melanoma or renal cell carcinoma were enrolled in the trial. Before TCR sequencing, CD4+ T cells and CD8+ T cells were sorted from peripheral blood as separate populations.

Broad study findings and their caveats: Antigen specificity was not determined for the clonally expanded peripheral T cells. After ivuxolimab, CD8+ T cells had more expanded clones than CD4+ T cells on average. Low levels of normalized T-cell clonal expansion were also seen in some patients who did not respond. Partial responders in the 0.1-3.0 mg/kg groups had among the lowest normalized peripheral clonal expansion, especially among CD8+ T cells. At doses from 0.1 to 3.0 mg/kg, clonal expansion was seen in both CD4+ and CD8+ blood T cells between baseline and week 6.

The sequencing here drew on CD4+ or CD8+ T cells sorted from blood, taken in a trial of the OX40 agonist ivuxolimab. Rearrangement joined TRBV4-3 to TRBJ2-3; the D gene assignment is perhaps TRBD1 or TRBD2, with each matching 6 bases. The TCR was taken from an adult with an advanced solid tumor such as melanoma, head and neck, liver or kidney cancer. The CDR3 reads as follows: CASSLSEGGSDTQYF. The sequenced DNA: TGCGCCAGCAGCCTGAGTGAGGGGGGCTCAGATACGCAGTATTTT.